The next 26 T cell receptor beta chains were all read from a single sample in a study of radiotherapy plus CTLA-4 blockade in lung cancer (dated by TCRdb to the late 2010s). Library preparation was by the immunoSEQ multiplex PCR assay. TCRdb provides this immuneACCESS table in a form limited to in-frame rearrangements. Some clones are lacking; in checked studies, under half of them reflect an unresolved V gene, and why the rest are absent is not known. This sample comprises 95,000 to 150,000 clones, 75% to 90% of them detected only once. The ten largest clones capture about 7% of the sample. The sequencing used peripheral blood, collected from a patient treated with radiotherapy plus ipilimumab. The receptors here all came from a human donor with non-small cell lung cancer that progressed on radiotherapy plus ipilimumab.

The V call is TRBV19, the J call TRBJ1-1; D call uncertain. This CDR3 region has 13 residues. CDR1 LNHDA and CDR2 SQIVND come from the germline V gene (reference sequence). V was trimmed by 8 bases and J by 1 base, leaving 11 bases between them. The CDR3 DNA is TGTGCCAGTTCATACCCAACGAACACTGAAGCTTTCTTT. It is translated as CASSYPTNTEAFF.

The chain recombines TRBV18 with TRBJ2-7; 12 bases match TRBD2. This CDR3 has 17 residues. Germline CDR1 is KGHSH and CDR2 is LQKENI. Germline trimming cut 3 bases from V and 5 bases from J; bases unmatched to any gene: 11. The CDR3 sequence is CASSPLATSGSFDEQYF. The CDR3 DNA follows: TGTGCCAGCTCACCGTTGGCGACTAGCGGGAGTTTTGACGAGCAGTACTTC.

V and J are TRBV2 and TRBJ1-2, with TRBD1 identical over 10 bases. CDR3 length: 20 residues. V was clipped by 4 bases and J by 1 base; unmatched bases: 18. CDR1 is SNHLY, CDR2 FYNNEI, per germline. The CDR3 sequence is CASSGVFWGTGASHNYGYTF. The DNA for the CDR3 is TGTGCCAGCAGTGGTGTTTTTTGGGGGACAGGGGCTTCCCATAACTATGGCTACACCTTC.

This chain uses TRBV5-1 with TRBJ2-5; D is perhaps TRBD1 (6 bases). V dropped 4 bases and J dropped 5 bases, with 18 bases sitting between them. This CDR3 has 15 amino acids. Germline CDR1 is SGHRS and CDR2 is YFSETQ. CDR3 DNA sequence: TGCGCCAGCAGCCGCGGAAGGGGGTATGAGGAGACCCAGTACTTC. Protein: CASSRGRGYEETQYF.

The V gene is TRBV11-2, the J gene TRBJ2-5, with 12 bases fitting TRBD2. Per germline, CDR1 SGHAT and CDR2 FQNNGV. This CDR3 has 15 amino acids. The ends lost 2 bases at V and 5 bases at J; junction bases unmatched: 3. CDR3 DNA sequence: TGTGCCAGCAGCTTAACGACTAGCGGGAGTGAGACCCAGTACTTC. Translating gives CASSLTTSGSETQYF.

This clone turned up a few times. The genes are TRBV5-4 and TRBJ1-1, with 11 positions matching TRBD1. CDR1 and CDR2 from the germline V gene are SGHNT and YYREEE (reference sequence). The CDR3 length is 16 residues. V shed 4 bases and J 5 bases; nucleotides not matched to a gene: 10. The CDR3, as DNA: TGTGCCAGCAGCCCAGGGGGACAGGGGGTTGAGACTGAAGCTTTCTTT. Its protein is CASSPGGQGVETEAFF. Complete variable domain (other parts from reference TRBV5-4 and TRBJ1-1): ETGVTQSPTHLIKTRGQQVTLRCSSQSGHNTVSWYQQALGQGPQFIFQYYREEENGRGNFPPRFSGLQFPNYSSELNVNALELDDSALYLCASSPGGQGVETEAFFGQGTRLTVV.

The V gene is TRBV11-3, the J gene TRBJ2-5; 7 nucleotides align to TRBD1. The assigned J gene may be wrong: the sequence end matches TRBJ2-7 better. The CDR3 covers 17 residues. The V gene's germline CDR1 is SGHNT and CDR2 YENEEA. The CDR3 loop reads CASSSVQGTLSLYEQYF. The CDR3 nucleotides are TGTGCCAGCAGCTCAGTACAGGGGACCCTCTCGCTCTACGAGCAGTACTTC.

This clone was detected a few times. The V gene is TRBV6-6, the J gene TRBJ2-1; 8 positions match TRBD2. From germline, CDR1 is MNHNY and CDR2 SVGAGI (reference sequence). V gave up 5 bases and J gave up 4 bases; unmatched junction bases: 7. The CDR3 is made up of 15 amino acids. CDR3 residues: CASSPLAVVYNEQFF. As DNA, the CDR3 is TGTGCCAGCAGTCCACTAGCGGTAGTATACAATGAGCAGTTCTTC.

DNA of the CDR3: TGTGCCAGCAGCTTAGTTAGGGGGAACACCGGGGAGCTGTTTTTT. As protein: CASSLVRGNTGELFF. The V call is TRBV11-2, the J call TRBJ2-2; a possible D gene is TRBD1 (5 bases). V lost 1 base and J 1 base, leaving 7 bases between the germline ends. Germline CDR1 reads SGHAT; CDR2 reads FQNNGV. The CDR3 consists of 15 residues.

The chain carries TRBV6-1 and TRBJ2-5, with D maybe TRBD1 (6 bases). Trimming removed 5 bases from V and 5 bases from J, with 15 bases in between. This CDR3 has 14 amino acids. CDR1 is MNHNS, CDR2 SASEGT, per germline. This CDR3 is CASSRGRGPETQYF. CDR3 nucleotides: TGTGCCAGCAGTAGGGGCAGGGGCCCGGAGACCCAGTACTTC.

The chain links TRBV11-3 to TRBJ2-1; D is possibly TRBD1 (5 bases). The CDR3 consists of 15 residues. The germline V and J ends were trimmed by 3 bases and 7 bases, with 16 bases remaining between them. Germline V gene sequence: CDR1 SGHNT, CDR2 YENEEA. CDR3: CASSLVFQGLNEQFF. The CDR3 DNA follows: TGTGCCAGCAGCTTGGTTTTTCAGGGCCTTAATGAGCAGTTCTTC. Complete variable domain (other parts from reference TRBV11-3 and TRBJ2-1): EAGVVQSPRYKIIEKKQPVAFWCNPISGHNTLYWYLQNLGQGPELLIRYENEEAVDDSQLPKDRFSAERLKGVDSTLKIQPAELGDSAVYLCASSLVFQGLNEQFFGPGTRLTVL.

The chain is built from TRBV7-3 and TRBJ2-4; a weak D match, TRBD1 (6 bases). Germline CDR1 and CDR2: SGHTA and FQGTGA. This CDR3 spans 14 amino acids. Trimming took off 1 base at V and 6 bases at J, with 10 bases between the two ends. This CDR3 is CASSLSGGGNIQYF. In DNA, the CDR3 is TGTGCCAGCAGCTTAAGTGGGGGCGGAAACATTCAGTACTTC.

The chain uses TRBV6-5 and TRBJ1-5; D unresolved. This CDR3 comprises 12 residues. Trimming removed 6 bases from V and 9 bases from J, with 12 bases in between. The germline V gene has CDR1 MNHEY and CDR2 SVGAGI. The CDR3 reads CASRQAEGPQHF. CDR3 bases: TGTGCCAGCAGACAAGCAGAGGGGCCCCAGCATTTT.

This chain connects TRBV12-5 to TRBJ2-1; 8 bases agree with TRBD2. The germline V gene encodes CDR1 LGHNT and CDR2 FRNRAP. Trimming took 3 bases from V and 3 from J; bases not matched to a gene: 1. The CDR3 length is 14 residues. CDR3 in DNA: TGTGCTAGTGGTTTCGGGACTAGCTACAATGAGCAGTTCTTC. As protein: CASGFGTSYNEQFF.

The CDR3 loop reads CASSMRSGLSYNEQFF. CDR3 nucleotides: TGTGCCAGTAGTATGCGTAGCGGACTCTCCTACAATGAGCAGTTCTTC. The chain couples TRBV19 to TRBJ2-1; possible D gene TRBD2, 6 bases. The CDR3 is 16 amino acids. Deletions cut 3 bases from V and 0 bases from J, with 12 bases between. CDR1 is LNHDA and CDR2 is SQIVND in the germline V gene (reference sequence).

J is TRBJ2-3 and V is TRBV27; D possibly uses TRBD1 or TRBD2 (5 bases each). Germline V lookup: CDR1 MNHEY, CDR2 SMNVEV (reference sequence). This CDR3 has 14 residues. Between the trimmed V and J ends, which lost 2 bases and 4 bases, there was a span of 10 bases. In nucleotides, the CDR3 is TGTGCCAGCAGTTTACGAGGGGCCCCAGATACGCAGTATTTT. Encoded protein: CASSLRGAPDTQYF.

Note on this clone: Distinct nucleotide sequences in the sample also encode this CDR3. This chain joins TRBV5-1 and TRBJ2-1; TRBD2 is a possible D gene (5 bases). Trimming took 0 bases from V and 0 from J, leaving 7 bases between them. Germline V gives CDR1 SGHRS, CDR2 YFSETQ. The CDR3 has 15 amino acids. The CDR3 is CASSLGGSSYNEQFF. The CDR3 DNA reads TGCGCCAGCAGCTTGGGAGGGAGCTCCTACAATGAGCAGTTCTTC.

J is TRBJ2-7 and V is TRBV5-1, with a tentative D call TRBD2 (6 bases). Germline lookup yields CDR1 SGHRS and CDR2 YFSETQ. The CDR3 length is 15 residues. The germline V and J ends were trimmed by 4 bases and 2 bases, with 16 bases remaining between them. The CDR3 loop reads CASSKGLMGPYEQYF. The CDR3 DNA reads as TGCGCCAGCAGCAAGGGACTGATGGGCCCCTACGAGCAGTACTTC. The whole variable domain, remainder taken from reference TRBV5-1 and TRBJ2-7, is KAGVTQTPRYLIKTRGQQVTLSCSPISGHRSVSWYQQTPGQGLQFLFEYFSETQRNKGNFPGRFSGRQFSNSRSEMNVSTLELGDSALYLCASSKGLMGPYEQYFGPGTRLTVT.

The genes are TRBV27 and TRBJ2-3; TRBD1 is a possible D gene (6 bases). Germline V lookup: CDR1 MNHEY, CDR2 SMNVEV (reference sequence). V was cut by 8 bases and J by 6 bases, with 12 bases left in between. CDR3 length equals 12 residues. Here the CDR3 reads CASGRTGDTQYF. The DNA of the CDR3 is TGTGCCAGCGGACGAACAGGGGATACGCAGTATTTT.

The chain has TRBV6-1 and TRBJ2-2; D gene ambiguous. The CDR3 length is 10 residues. V was pared by 7 bases and J by 7 bases, with 4 bases between. Germline V lookup: CDR1 MNHNS, CDR2 SASEGT. The CDR3 sequence: CASKDGELFF. In DNA form, the CDR3 reads TGTGCCAGCAAAGACGGGGAGCTGTTTTTT.

V gene TRBV4-1 combines with J gene TRBJ2-3; D is undetermined. Trimming stripped 1 base from V and 9 bases from J, with 14 bases between. The CDR3 runs 14 residues. In germline, CDR1 is MGHRA, CDR2 YSYEKL. CDR3 nucleotides: TGCGCCAGCAGCCAAGGGTTTCTGCCCCAAACGCAGTATTTT. Translated, it gives CASSQGFLPQTQYF.

This chain joins TRBV2 and TRBJ1-2, with D uncertain. The V end was cut by 6 bases, the J end by 2 bases, with 22 bases between. Germline V CDR1 and CDR2: SNHLY, FYNNEI. The length of the CDR3 is 17 residues. The CDR3, as DNA: TGTGCCAGCAGCCTTAGGGCACTTATTATTCCCAACTATGGCTACACCTTC. Its protein is CASSLRALIIPNYGYTF.

This CDR3 is CASSDQGVVRNTIYF. The CDR3 DNA reads as TGTGCCAGCAGTGACCAGGGGGTAGTAAGAAACACCATATATTTT. The chain links TRBV2 to TRBJ1-3; 7 bases line up with TRBD1. The CDR3 covers 15 residues. V shed 3 bases and J 5 bases; nucleotides not matched to a gene: 7. The germline V gene encodes CDR1 SNHLY and CDR2 FYNNEI.

This chain uses TRBV9 with TRBJ2-3; 7 nucleotides line up with TRBD2. Losses at the gene ends were 0 bases for V and 8 bases for J; bases not matched to a gene: 0. The germline V gene has CDR1 SGDLS and CDR2 YYNGEE. This CDR3 comprises 12 residues. DNA for the CDR3: TGTGCCAGCAGCGTAGCGGGAGGTACGCAGTATTTT. Protein product: CASSVAGGTQYF. Looking up the rest from reference TRBV9 and TRBJ2-3 gives the full variable domain: DSGVTQTPKHLITATGQRVTLRCSPRSGDLSVYWYQQSLDQGLQFLIQYYNGEERAKGNILERFSAQQFPDLHSELNLSSLELGDSALYFCASSVAGGTQYFGPGTRLTVL.

DNA of the CDR3: TGTGCCAGCAGCACTCCGACCCCGGGACTAGCGGGAATTTACGAGCAGTACTTC. Protein product: CASSTPTPGLAGIYEQYF. This rearrangement joins TRBV11-2 to TRBJ2-7, with 13 bases aligning to TRBD2. V gave up 5 bases and J gave up 4 bases; unmatched junction bases: 14. The CDR3 sequence is 18 residues long. Germline V gene lookup returns CDR1 SGHAT and CDR2 FQNNGV.

This chain links TRBV13 with TRBJ2-7, with 10 positions matching TRBD1. The CDR3 is made up of 16 amino acids. Germline V gives CDR1 PRHDT, CDR2 FYEKMQ (reference sequence). V lost 2 bases and J lost 5; bases outside the gene matches: 9. The CDR3 reads CASSLFISGQGDEQYF. CDR3 DNA: TGTGCCAGCAGCTTATTTATTAGCGGACAGGGGGACGAGCAGTACTTC.